This T cell receptor beta chain was retrieved from a study of blood T cell repertoires in COVID-19. Profiling relied on immunoSEQ multiplex PCR, and the TCRdb table lists in-frame clones only, not all of them. The top ten hold approximately 10% of the sample, which has fewer than 250,000 clones, 80% to 90% seen once. V lost 2 bases and J lost 9; bases outside the gene matches: 12. The CDR3 is 17 residues long. Germline CDR1 MGHDK, CDR2 SYGVNS. Sequenced input: peripheral blood. The chain employs TRBV25-1 and TRBJ1-6, with TRBD1 identical over 8 bases. This TCR was sampled from a woman at least 80 years old with COVID-19, enrolled during active disease. CDR3 residues: CASSETTGAGGFSPLHF. DNA for the CDR3: TGTGCCAGCAGTGAAACCACTGGGGCAGGGGGCTTTTCACCCCTCCACTTT.